This TCR beta chain was sequenced in a study of identical twins. Study-level results: Cross-sectional statistical analysis was relied on for the conclusions, without the same donors being followed.

A universal primer site was added by template switching, and unique molecular identifiers were carried by the cDNA. TCRdb ran MiXCR on the 5' RACE reads and lists one entry per CDR3 protein. The table shows approximately 230,000 distinct CDR3 sequences, with around 15% occurring only once. This clonotype has just a few counts. Its antigen is unidentified. This clonotype was sampled from a woman between 18 and 29 years old in good health. The sequencing sample was made of memory (CD45RO+) T cells sorted from blood.

The CDR3 DNA reads as TGTGCCCATCGGGGACTAGGAACAGATACGCAGTATTTT. Translated: CAHRGLGTDTQYF. V is TRBV10-3 and J is TRBJ2-3; 8 bases are shared with TRBD2. The junction had 7 bases not matched to a gene; V was cut back by 11 bases and J by 3 bases. Germline V gene sequence: CDR1 ENHRY, CDR2 SYGVKD. The CDR3 consists of 13 residues.